The 7 T cell receptor beta chains listed next were all sequenced from one sample in a study of cytomegalovirus exposure and HLA in healthy donors. Here immunoSEQ multiplex PCR was the method, and the copy in TCRdb shows in-frame clones only, minus some. This table has roughly 56,000 clones, roughly 89% appearing once. Specimen: PBMCs. The receptor source for this set is a woman aged 18-29 years in good health and CMV-seronegative.

This clone has a handful of counts. The chain combines TRBV2 with TRBJ2-3, with D tentatively TRBD1 (6 bases). From germline, CDR1 is SNHLY and CDR2 FYNNEI. V was clipped by 5 bases and J by 2 bases, with 11 bases between them. The CDR3 extends over 14 amino acids. The CDR3 loop reads CASSQQGFTDTQYF. CDR3 bases: TGTGCCAGCAGTCAACAGGGCTTCACAGATACGCAGTATTTT.

The chain employs TRBV19 and TRBJ1-4; 8 bases fit TRBD1. The CDR3 is 15 amino acids. CDR1 is LNHDA, CDR2 SQIVND, per germline (reference sequence). The junction had 6 bases not matched to a gene; V was cut back by 3 bases and J by 6 bases. The CDR3 nucleotides read TGTGCCAGTAGTATCGACAGGGGAATTTATGAAAAACTGTTTTTT. Protein: CASSIDRGIYEKLFF.

The chain is built from TRBV18 and TRBJ2-2; TRBD1 is a possible D gene (6 bases). The germline CDR1 and CDR2 sequences are KGHSH and LQKENI. The CDR3 length is 17 residues. Trimming took 3 bases from V and 3 from J, leaving 17 bases between them. CDR3 region: CASSPSLTGADTGELFF. Here the CDR3 DNA reads TGTGCCAGCTCACCGTCCCTGACAGGTGCCGACACCGGGGAGCTGTTTTTT.

The gene calls are TRBV7-2 and TRBJ1-3, with 7 bases aligning to TRBD1. The CDR3 length is 15 residues. Germline V gives CDR1 SGHTA, CDR2 FQGNSA. V dropped 3 bases and J dropped 0; count of bases not matched to a gene: 2. Here the CDR3 DNA reads TGTGCCAGCAGCTTTTGGACAGGCTCTGGAAACACCATATATTTT. It translates to CASSFWTGSGNTIYF. Using reference TRBV7-2 and TRBJ1-3 for the parts outside the CDR3, the full variable domain is GAGVSQSPSNKVTEKGKDVELRCDPISGHTALYWYRQSLGQGLEFLIYFQGNSAPDKSGLPSDRFSAERTGGSVSTLTIQRTQQEDSAVYLCASSFWTGSGNTIYFGEGSWLTVV.

CDR3 sequence (DNA): TGTGCCAGCAGCTCCGGTTGGACATATGAAGCTTTCTTT. Translating gives CASSSGWTYEAFF. The rearrangement uses TRBV5-5 and TRBJ1-1; TRBD1 is a possible D gene (5 bases). Germline CDR1 reads SGHKS; CDR2 reads YYEKEE (reference sequence). The CDR3 runs to 13 residues. V was clipped by 3 bases and J by 7 bases, with 13 bases between them.

In nucleotides, the CDR3 is TGTGCCAGCCAGCGCGGGGGCTCCTACGAGCAGTACTTC. It specifies CASQRGGSYEQYF. V and J are TRBV27 and TRBJ2-7, with 7 bases that match TRBD2. After removal of 8 bases from V and 0 bases from J, the junction contained 4 bases not matched to a gene. This CDR3 comprises 13 residues. Per germline, CDR1 MNHEY and CDR2 SMNVEV (reference sequence).

Only one count was recorded for this clone. The chain has TRBV11-2 and TRBJ2-5; no clear D gene. CDR1 is SGHAT and CDR2 is FQNNGV in the germline V gene. Trimming took off 1 base at V and 4 bases at J, with 10 bases between the two ends. CDR3 length: 14 residues. CDR3: CASSLVGSGETQYF. The CDR3 nucleotides read TGTGCCAGCAGCTTAGTGGGCTCCGGAGAGACCCAGTACTTC.